This T cell receptor beta chain emerged from a study of blood T cells in healthy people across ages. A J-beta primer mix and a sample-barcoded 5' primer were used in a second PCR of roughly 6 to 12 cycles. TCRdb passed the 5' RACE reads through MiXCR, listing each CDR3 protein once. The table records hundreds of thousands of distinct CDR3 sequences, 35% to 45% of them present only once. Germline-derived CDR1 and CDR2 are MNHEY and SVGAGI. Deletions cut 6 bases from V and 2 bases from J, with 18 bases between. The CDR3 length is 16 residues. The sequencing input was blood. J is TRBJ2-3 and V is TRBV6-5; the D gene is possibly TRBD1 (7 bases). The receptor was derived from a woman aged 60-75 years in good health. CDR3 coding DNA: TGTGCCAGCAGCTCCCTCGCGGGACAGCTCACAGATACGCAGTATTTT. It codes for CASSSLAGQLTDTQYF.